Many counts were recorded for the clone carrying this TCR beta chain. What it recognizes is unknown. This sample was included in a study of T cells in Graves' hyperthyroidism and ophthalmopathy. CDR3 length equals 15 residues. V shed 1 base, J shed 9 bases, and the junction held 9 bases outside the gene matches. Subjects with ophthalmopathy showed a Clinical Activity Score no lower than 3, a NOSPECS grade no lower than 4, and a duration shorter than 3 months. Diagnoses used clinical symptoms, serum thyroxine and TRAb, thyroid ultrasound and orbital computed tomography. From more than 8 ml of fresh peripheral blood, PBMCs were isolated. TCR beta CDR3 regions were amplified from RNA. Researchers ran a first-round RT-PCR on the TCR CDR3 using the HTBI primer set. TCRdb reprocessed the multiplex PCR reads with MiXCR, giving one entry per CDR3 protein. The sample has hundreds of thousands of distinct CDR3 sequences; about 14% are singletons.

The study, taken as a whole, reports: The blood repertoire included most of the expanded thyroid clonotypes above 0.001.

The chain combines TRBV12-3 or TRBV12-4 with TRBJ2-5; 9 bases line up with TRBD2. The sample consisted of blood. The clonotype was recovered from a woman in her 40s with Graves' ophthalmopathy. CDR3 sequence: CASSLESGRTGAQYF. The CDR3 DNA is TGTGCCAGCAGTTTAGAGAGCGGGAGGACCGGGGCCCAGTACTTC.